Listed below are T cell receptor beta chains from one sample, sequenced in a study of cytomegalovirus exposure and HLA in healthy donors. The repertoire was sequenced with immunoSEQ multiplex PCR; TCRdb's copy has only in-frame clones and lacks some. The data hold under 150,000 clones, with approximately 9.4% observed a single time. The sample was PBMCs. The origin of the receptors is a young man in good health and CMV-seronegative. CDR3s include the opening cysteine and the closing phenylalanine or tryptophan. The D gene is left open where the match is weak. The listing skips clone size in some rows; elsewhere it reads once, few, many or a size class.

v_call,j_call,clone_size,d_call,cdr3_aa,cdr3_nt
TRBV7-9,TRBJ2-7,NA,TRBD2,CAGTTGRAHEQYF,TGTGCCGGAACTACCGGGAGGGCCCACGAGCAGTACTTC
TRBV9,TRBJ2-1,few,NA,CASSPGTPGGEQFF,TGTGCCAGCAGCCCCGGGACTCCCGGGGGTGAGCAGTTCTTC
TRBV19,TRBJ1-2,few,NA,CASSTTEFYGYTF,TGTGCCAGTAGTACGACAGAATTCTATGGCTACACCTTC
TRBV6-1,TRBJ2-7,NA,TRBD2,CASSAQGLETYEQYF,TGTGCCAGCAGCGCCCAGGGACTAGAGACCTACGAGCAGTACTTC
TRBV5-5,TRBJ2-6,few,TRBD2,CASSFSGAGANVLTF,TGTGCCAGCAGCTTTAGCGGGGCTGGGGCCAACGTCCTGACTTTC
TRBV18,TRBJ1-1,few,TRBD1,CASSPPGQGEVFTEAFF,TGTGCCAGCTCACCACCCGGACAGGGAGAAGTTTTCACTGAAGCTTTCTTT
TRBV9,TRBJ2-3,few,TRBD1,CASNPTGSTDTQYF,TGTGCCAGCAACCCGACAGGGAGCACAGATACGCAGTATTTT
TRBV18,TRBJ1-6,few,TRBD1,CASSPTGGNSPLHF,TGTGCCAGCTCACCAACAGGGGGGAATTCACCCCTCCACTTT
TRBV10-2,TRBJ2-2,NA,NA,CASCLASAGELFF,TGCGCCAGCTGCCTAGCCTCGGCCGGGGAGCTGTTTTTT
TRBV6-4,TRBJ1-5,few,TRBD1,CASSPGGYSNQPQHF,TGTGCCAGCAGTCCAGGGGGCTATAGCAATCAGCCCCAGCATTTT
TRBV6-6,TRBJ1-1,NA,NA,CASSYSHSTEAFF,TGTGCCAGCAGTTACTCGCACAGTACTGAAGCTTTCTTT
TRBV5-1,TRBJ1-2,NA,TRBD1,CASSARTGSPGYTF,TGCGCCAGCAGCGCCCGGACAGGATCTCCTGGCTACACCTTC
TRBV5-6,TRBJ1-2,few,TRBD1,CASSPDPTGQNYGYTF,TGTGCCAGCAGCCCGGACCCAACGGGACAGAATTATGGCTACACCTTC
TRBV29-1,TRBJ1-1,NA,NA,CSAATATEAFF,TGCAGCGCCGCGACAGCGACTGAAGCTTTCTTT
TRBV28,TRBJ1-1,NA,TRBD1,CASSFTGGNFEAFF,TGTGCCAGCAGTTTTACAGGGGGCAACTTTGAAGCTTTCTTT
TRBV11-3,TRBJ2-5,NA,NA,CASSLGAQTQYF,TGTGCCAGCAGCTTAGGGGCGCAGACCCAGTACTTC
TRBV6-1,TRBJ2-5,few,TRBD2,CASSLLAGVQETQYF,TGTGCCAGCAGTTTACTAGCGGGGGTCCAAGAGACCCAGTACTTC
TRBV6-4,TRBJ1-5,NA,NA,CASSDRGASNQPQHF,TGTGCCAGCAGTGACCGGGGGGCGAGCAATCAGCCCCAGCATTTT
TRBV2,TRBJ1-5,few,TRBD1,CASSLGQGYQPQHF,TGTGCCAGCAGTCTAGGACAGGGCTATCAGCCCCAGCATTTT
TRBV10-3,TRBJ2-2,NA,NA,CAISGDRRLTGELFF,TGTGCCATCAGTGGCGACAGGAGATTGACCGGGGAGCTGTTTTTT
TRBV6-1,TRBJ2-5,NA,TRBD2,CASSGLARETQYF,TGTGCCAGCAGTGGACTAGCCCGGGAGACCCAGTACTTC
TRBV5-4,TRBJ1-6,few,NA,CASATGKNSPLHF,TGTGCCAGCGCCACAGGGAAAAATTCACCCCTCCACTTT
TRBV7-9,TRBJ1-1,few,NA,CASSVGQPTTEAFF,TGTGCCAGCAGCGTCGGACAGCCGACCACTGAAGCTTTCTTT
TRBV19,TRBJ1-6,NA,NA,CASTRTELYNSPLHF,TGTGCCAGTACCCGGACAGAACTCTATAATTCACCCCTCCACTTT
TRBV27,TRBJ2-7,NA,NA,CASKPGDSPYEQYF,TGTGCCAGCAAACCGGGGGACTCTCCCTACGAGCAGTACTTC
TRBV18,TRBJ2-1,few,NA,CASSLGTPTYNEQFF,TGTGCCAGCTCCCTCGGGACACCAACCTACAATGAGCAGTTCTTC
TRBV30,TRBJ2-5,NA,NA,CAWTRGYQETQYF,TGTGCCTGGACTAGGGGTTATCAAGAGACCCAGTACTTC
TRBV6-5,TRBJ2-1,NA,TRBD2,CASRPTRGSNEQFF,TGTGCCAGCAGACCGACGCGGGGGAGCAATGAGCAGTTCTTC